The clone carrying this T cell receptor (beta chain) has at least ten counts. No antigen is known for it. The germline gives CDR1 SGHVS, CDR2 FQNEAQ. The CDR3 is made up of 14 amino acids. Trimming took off 2 bases at V and 0 bases at J, with 5 bases between the two ends. This sample was included in a study of T cell repertoires in cytomegalovirus infection. From the reads, TCRdb called clonotypes with MiXCR, one entry per CDR3 protein. This sample yields about 450,000 distinct CDR3 sequences, of which 25% to 40% are seen a single time; roughly 13% belongs to the top ten. Study-level results: Cumulated frequencies of public TCR beta families served to identify carriers of CMV plus the relevant HLA. CMV-specific TCR beta clonotypes restricted by HLA-C dominated the ex vivo response.

The specimen was PBMCs. The TCR sequence derives from a human donor in good health (CMV status not recorded). Some clones in this sample may be carry-over from other donors' samples. This chain links TRBV7-8 with TRBJ2-1, with D unresolved. The CDR3 sequence is CASSLRSSYNEQFF. The CDR3 DNA is TGTGCCAGCAGCTTACGGAGCTCCTACAATGAGCAGTTCTTC.